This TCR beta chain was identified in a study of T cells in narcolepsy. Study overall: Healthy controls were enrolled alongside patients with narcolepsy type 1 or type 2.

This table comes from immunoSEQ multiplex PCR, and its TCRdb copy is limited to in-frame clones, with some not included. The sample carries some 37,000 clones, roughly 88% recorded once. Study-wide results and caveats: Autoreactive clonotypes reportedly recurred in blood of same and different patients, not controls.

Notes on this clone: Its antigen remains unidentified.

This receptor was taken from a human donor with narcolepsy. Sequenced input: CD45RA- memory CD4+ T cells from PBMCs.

The CDR3 loop is CASSVARDGPLYGYTF. In DNA, the CDR3 is TGTGCCAGCAGCGTGGCCCGGGACGGACCTCTCTATGGCTACACCTTC. This rearrangement joins TRBV7-2 to TRBJ1-2; TRBD1 might be the D (5 bases). This CDR3 region has 16 residues. The germline gives CDR1 SGHTA, CDR2 FQGNSA. Trimming left V 5 bases short and J 4 bases short, with 20 bases between.